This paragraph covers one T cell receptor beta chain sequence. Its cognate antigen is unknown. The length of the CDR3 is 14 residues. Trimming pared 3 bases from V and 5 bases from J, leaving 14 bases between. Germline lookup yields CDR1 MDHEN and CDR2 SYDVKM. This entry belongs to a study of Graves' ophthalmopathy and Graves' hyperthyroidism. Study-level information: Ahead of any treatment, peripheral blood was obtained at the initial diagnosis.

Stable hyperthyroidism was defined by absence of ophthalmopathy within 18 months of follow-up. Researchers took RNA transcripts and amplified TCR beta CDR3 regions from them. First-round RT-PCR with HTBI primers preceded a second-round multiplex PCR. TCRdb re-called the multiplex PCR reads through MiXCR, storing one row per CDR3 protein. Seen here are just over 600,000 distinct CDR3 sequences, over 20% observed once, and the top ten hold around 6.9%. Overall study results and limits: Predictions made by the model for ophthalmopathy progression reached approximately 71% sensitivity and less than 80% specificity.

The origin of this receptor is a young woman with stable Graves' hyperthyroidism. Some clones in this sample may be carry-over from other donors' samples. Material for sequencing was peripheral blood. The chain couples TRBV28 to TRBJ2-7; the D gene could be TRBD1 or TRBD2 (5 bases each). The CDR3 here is CASSLSPGTHEQYF. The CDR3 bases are TGTGCCAGCAGTTTGTCCCCAGGGACCCACGAGCAGTACTTC.